This T cell receptor beta chain was recovered during a study of blood T cell repertoires in COVID-19. Study-level information: Spain, Italy and the United States supplied samples that represented acute and convalescent COVID-19. Sources were T cells, B-cell-depleted T cells, or PBMCs; the material itself was cDNA or gDNA.

Enrolled during active infection, Seattle patients were then followed longitudinally. With V trimmed by 0 bases and J by 7 bases, 9 bases remained unmatched. This CDR3 contains 16 residues. CDR1 and CDR2 (germline): KGHSH, LQKENI. In the authors' workflow: Researchers report that nucleated cell counts were estimated from reference gene primer amplification. Sequenced by immunoSEQ multiplex PCR; TCRdb stores in-frame clones only, minus some. V, J and clone size were drawn from that table, and D and trimming were deduced from the DNA. There are 150,000 or so clones in the sample; roughly four fifths occur only once, and about 12% lies in the top ten.

The sequenced material came from peripheral blood. The chain employs TRBV18 and TRBJ1-2, with TRBD1 matching 9 bases. The source is a woman aged 55-75 years with COVID-19, enrolled during active disease. CDR3 DNA sequence: TGTGCCAGCTCACCACCCTGGACAGGGGAGCTGGGTGGCTACACCTTC. Translation gives CASSPPWTGELGGYTF.